Listed below are T cell receptor beta chains from one sample, sequenced in a study of blood T cells in healthy people across ages. TCRdb re-derived calls from the 5' RACE reads in MiXCR, one entry per CDR3 protein. This table holds around 1,000,000 distinct CDR3 sequences, roughly two fifths found once. Sequencing input: blood. Receptors originate from a man in his late teens or twenties in good health. CDR3s include the opening cysteine and the closing phenylalanine or tryptophan. A D gene is named only where the DNA matches it firmly. Clone size is shown for a subset of rows, as once, few, many or a class of expanded clone.

v_gene	d_gene	abundance	j_gene	CDR3nt	CDR3aa
TRBV7-2	TRBD2	few	TRBJ2-3	TGTGCCAGCAGCTCAATAGCGGGGGGGCCTTTAACAGATACGCAGTATTTT	CASSSIAGGPLTDTQYF
TRBV6-1	TRBD1	few	TRBJ2-1	TGTGCCAGCAGTGAAGTCTGGGACAGTAGTAATGAGCAGTTCTTC	CASSEVWDSSNEQFF
TRBV9	-	-	TRBJ1-2	TGTGCCAGCAGCGTGGGGGGTGATGGGTATGGCTACACCTTC	CASSVGGDGYGYTF
TRBV12-3/TRBV12-4	-	few	TRBJ2-5	TGTGCCAGCAGTTTTCGGAGTTCCCAAGAGACCCAGTACTTC	CASSFRSSQETQYF
TRBV5-1	-	few	TRBJ2-7	TGCGCCAGCAGCTTGGAACACGAGCAGTACTTC	CASSLEHEQYF
TRBV24-1	-	few	TRBJ1-6	TGTGCCACCAGTGACGGGGCAGGGGAGACAAAGAATTCACCCCTCCACTTT	CATSDGAGETKNSPLHF
TRBV6-2/TRBV6-3	TRBD2	-	TRBJ2-1	TGTGCCAGCAGCCAGGTAGATTCGACTAGCGTCACGTTCTTC	CASSQVDSTSVTFF
TRBV20-1	-	few	TRBJ1-6	TGCAGTGCTAGATCTAACCGGCCCACGGGCAATTCACCCCTCCACTTT	CSARSNRPTGNSPLHF
TRBV27	-	many	TRBJ2-3	TGTGCCAGCAGTTTATCGAGGCTGGGCACAGATACGCAGTATTTT	CASSLSRLGTDTQYF
TRBV6-6	-	-	TRBJ1-4	TGTGCCAGCAGTTACTCGATTACAGACGGGGGTGAAAAACTGTTTTTT	CASSYSITDGGEKLFF
TRBV7-9	TRBD1	-	TRBJ1-1	TGTGCCAGCAGGCGCAACGACAGGGGTAGATACACTGAAGCTTTCTTT	CASRRNDRGRYTEAFF
TRBV6-6	TRBD1	few	TRBJ1-1	TGTGCCAGCAGTCACGGGACAGGACAGAACACTGAAGCTTTCTTT	CASSHGTGQNTEAFF
TRBV3-1	-	-	TRBJ2-2	TGTGCCAGCAGCCCCTATATGTCCGCGGGGGCTAAAACCGGGGAGCTGTTTTTT	CASSPYMSAGAKTGELFF
TRBV20-1	-	few	TRBJ2-1	TGCAGTGCCCGCTTCTCCTCCTACAATGAGCAGTTCTTC	CSARFSSYNEQFF
TRBV7-9	-	-	TRBJ2-5	TGTGCCAGCAGCTTAGATCAGACAGAGCAAGAGACCCAGTACTTC	CASSLDQTEQETQYF
TRBV4-2	-	-	TRBJ1-1	TGTGCCAGCAGCCAAGATCGATGGCGGGACACTGAAGCTTTCTTT	CASSQDRWRDTEAFF
TRBV12-3/TRBV12-4	TRBD1	few	TRBJ1-2	TGTGCCAGCAGTTTCGAGGACAGGGGGTTCTATGGCTACACCTTC	CASSFEDRGFYGYTF
TRBV28	TRBD1	-	TRBJ1-2	TGTGCCAGCAGCATCCCAGCAGGGGGCCGCGGCTATGGCTACACCTTC	CASSIPAGGRGYGYTF
TRBV7-9	-	-	TRBJ1-6	TGTGCCAGCAGCGATGACAGTGCTTCACCCCTCCACTTT	CASSDDSASPLHF
TRBV13	TRBD1	few	TRBJ2-3	TGTGCCAGCAGCTTAGAGACAGGGGGCGCAGATACGCAGTATTTT	CASSLETGGADTQYF
TRBV6-2/TRBV6-3	-	-	TRBJ1-1	TGTGCCAGCAAGCGGATCCAGGGCACTGAAGCTTTCTTT	CASKRIQGTEAFF
TRBV7-2	TRBD2	few	TRBJ2-1	TGTGCCAGCAGCTTACGAGGGAGGGGTGAGCAGTTCTTC	CASSLRGRGEQFF
TRBV25-1	-	once	TRBJ1-4	TGTGCCAGCAGTGTAGGATGGCTTACTCCTAATGAAAAACTGTTTTTT	CASSVGWLTPNEKLFF
TRBV7-2	-	many	TRBJ2-7	TGTGCCAGCAGCTCCACCGTCTACGAGCAGTACTTC	CASSSTVYEQYF
TRBV21-1	-	-	TRBJ2-1	TGTGCCAGCAGCCCCTCCTTTTGGGGCAATCCATACAGGGAAACTGACAATGAGCAGTTCTTC	CASSPSFWGNPYRETDNEQFF
TRBV7-9	-	-	TRBJ2-7	TGTGCCAGCAGCTCAGGGGCAGGGGACTCCTACGAGCAGTACTTC	CASSSGAGDSYEQYF
TRBV3-1	-	-	TRBJ2-3	TGTGCCAGCAGCCCGCGAACGGCGGGACGTGGTGTAACAGATACGCAGTATTTT	CASSPRTAGRGVTDTQYF
TRBV12-3/TRBV12-4	-	few	TRBJ2-6	TGTGCCACCCAAGGCGGGGCCAACGTCCTGACTTTC	CATQGGANVLTF
TRBV20-1	-	-	TRBJ2-7	TGCAGTGTCTCAGTAGGGACCTCCTACGAGCAGTACTTC	CSVSVGTSYEQYF
TRBV4-3	-	-	TRBJ2-3	TGCGCCAGCAGCCAAGATTTTCTAGAGCATATCATAGATACGCAGTATTTT	CASSQDFLEHIIDTQYF
TRBV10-2	TRBD2	few	TRBJ2-5	TGCGCCAGCGGCCACGGGCGGGAGGGGATGAAGACCCAGTACTTC	CASGHGREGMKTQYF
TRBV9	TRBD2	few	TRBJ2-3	TGTGCCAGCAGCCTCAGCGGGGGGGCCAGGGATACGCAGTATTTT	CASSLSGGARDTQYF
TRBV12-3/TRBV12-4	-	few	TRBJ1-6	TGTGCCAGCAGCACAGCCTCACCCCTCCACTTT	CASSTASPLHF
TRBV7-6	TRBD1	-	TRBJ1-2	TGTGCCAGCAGCTTCGAGGCAGGGGGGAACTATGGCTACACCTTC	CASSFEAGGNYGYTF
TRBV2	-	-	TRBJ1-2	TGTGCCAGCAAGGTCCGGGACGGTACTAACTATGGCCACACCTTC	CASKVRDGTNYGHTF
TRBV4-1	-	-	TRBJ2-3	TGCGCCAGCAGCCAGGTGCCCCCCAGGGCAGATACGCAGTATTTT	CASSQVPPRADTQYF
TRBV7-9	-	-	TRBJ2-1	TGTGCCACCTCGTCGAGGGTTGAAATCCATGAGCAGTTCTTC	CATSSRVEIHEQFF
TRBV20-1	-	-	TRBJ2-3	TGCAGTGCTCCCGGGGGAGCTAGCACAGATACGCAGTATTTT	CSAPGGASTDTQYF
TRBV9	TRBD2	few	TRBJ2-1	TGTGCCAGCAGCCCTAATTTAGCGGGGGGACCGTACAATGAGCAGTTCTTC	CASSPNLAGGPYNEQFF
TRBV4-2	-	-	TRBJ1-4	TGTGCCAGCAGCCAGGGGGCGGATGTGGGAAAACTGTTTTTT	CASSQGADVGKLFF
TRBV6-2/TRBV6-3	-	many	TRBJ2-7	TGTGCCAGCAGCGGGGACGGGAACTACGAGCAGTACTTC	CASSGDGNYEQYF
TRBV5-1	-	many	TRBJ1-2	TGCGCCAGCAGCTTGGAGGGCAGGGAATCTAACTATGGCTACACCTTC	CASSLEGRESNYGYTF
TRBV9	-	-	TRBJ2-5	TGTGCCAGCAGCGTATCCGGGGGCCGAGAAGAGACCCAGTACTTC	CASSVSGGREETQYF
TRBV20-1	-	once	TRBJ1-4	TGCAGTGCTAGAGATGGAAGGATGGGAAATGAAAAACTGTTTTTT	CSARDGRMGNEKLFF
TRBV4-2	-	few	TRBJ2-1	TGTGCCAGCAGCCACCCGGGACTCGACAATGAGCAGTTCTTC	CASSHPGLDNEQFF
TRBV2	TRBD2	-	TRBJ2-1	TGTGCCAGCAGTGAGACTAGCGGGGGCCACAATGAGCAGTTCTTC	CASSETSGGHNEQFF
TRBV27	TRBD1	-	TRBJ2-3	TGTGCCAGCAGTTTTTCCACAGGGGGTGGTACGCAGTATTTT	CASSFSTGGGTQYF
TRBV6-1	-	few	TRBJ2-1	TGTGCCAGCAGAGGACCGACGCTTTACAATGAGCAGTTCTTC	CASRGPTLYNEQFF
TRBV29-1	-	few	TRBJ1-1	TGCAGCGTCGAAAGTCCAGGGTCGGGGACTGAAGCTTTCTTT	CSVESPGSGTEAFF
TRBV6-2/TRBV6-3	TRBD2	-	TRBJ2-3	TGTGCCAGCAGTTACTCGATGGGTAGCGGGGGACCCAGCCTTCTCACAGATACGCAGTATTTT	CASSYSMGSGGPSLLTDTQYF
TRBV6-1	-	-	TRBJ1-4	TGTGCCAGCAGGAGGGGGTCCGGTGCTAATGAAAAACTGTTTTTT	CASRRGSGANEKLFF
TRBV6-6	-	many	TRBJ2-3	TGTGCCAGCAGTTCGGTTAGGAATGGATTTACAGATACGCAGTATTTT	CASSSVRNGFTDTQYF
TRBV5-1	-	-	TRBJ2-4	TGCGCCAGCGGCCCGGAGGGGGAGGGTATCTACATTCAGTACTTC	CASGPEGEGIYIQYF